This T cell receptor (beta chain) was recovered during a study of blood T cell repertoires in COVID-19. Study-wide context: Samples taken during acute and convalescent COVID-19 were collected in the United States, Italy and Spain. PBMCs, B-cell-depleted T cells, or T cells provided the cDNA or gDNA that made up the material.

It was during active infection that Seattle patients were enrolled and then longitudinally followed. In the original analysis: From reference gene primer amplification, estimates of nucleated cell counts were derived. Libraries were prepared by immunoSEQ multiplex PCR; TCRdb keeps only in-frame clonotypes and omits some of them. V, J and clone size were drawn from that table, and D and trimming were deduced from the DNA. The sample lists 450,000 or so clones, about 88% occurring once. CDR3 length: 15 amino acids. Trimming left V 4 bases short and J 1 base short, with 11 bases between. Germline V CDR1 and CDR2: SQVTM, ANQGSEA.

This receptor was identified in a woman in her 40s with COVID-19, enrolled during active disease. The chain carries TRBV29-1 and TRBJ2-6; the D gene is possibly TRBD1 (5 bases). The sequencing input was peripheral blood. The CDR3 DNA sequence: TGCAGCGTTGCGGCAGGGAATTCTGGGGCCAACGTCCTGACTTTC. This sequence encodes CSVAAGNSGANVLTF.